The 31 T cell receptor beta chains given below trace back to one sample, sequenced in a study of T-cell reconstitution after alpha-beta-depleted transplantation in children. Library preparation (for TCRbeta) was performed with unique molecular identifiers. TCRdb called the PCR reads again in MiXCR, with one record for every CDR3 protein. The sample holds over 550,000 distinct CDR3 sequences, approximately 10% seen once. The sample in question was PBMCs from the stem cell graft donor, obtained from the stem cell graft. The source of these receptors is a human donor who donated a stem cell graft to a child with acute myeloid leukemia.

This clonotype was counted between two and nine times. The rearrangement uses TRBV20-1 and TRBJ2-2, with D hard to call. V was cut by 7 bases and J by 0 bases, with 12 bases left in between. Germline CDR1 DFQATT, CDR2 SNEGSKA (reference sequence). The CDR3 spans 14 residues. In nucleotides, the CDR3 is TGCAGTGGGAAGGGCGCCGCGAACACCGGGGAGCTGTTTTTT. Translated, it gives CSGKGAANTGELFF.

This clonotype occurred many times. The chain recombines TRBV5-1 with TRBJ1-1, with a tentative D call TRBD1 (6 bases). This CDR3 comprises 13 residues. Trimming took off 0 bases at V and 10 bases at J, with 13 bases between the two ends. Germline V gene data show CDR1 as SGHRS and CDR2 as YFSETQ. The CDR3 nucleotides are TGCGCCAGCAGCTTGGACGGGGGCGGTGGAGCTTTCTTT. As protein: CASSLDGGGGAFF.

In this sample, this clonotype turned up a few times. The chain has TRBV15 and TRBJ1-1; tentatively, D is TRBD1 (6 bases). Per germline, CDR1 LNHNV and CDR2 YYDKDF (reference sequence). The V gene lost 4 bases and the J gene lost 0 bases, with 9 bases spanning the gap. This CDR3 is 14 amino acids long. CDR3 protein: CATSIGTLNTEAFF. The CDR3 DNA reads TGTGCCACCAGCATCGGGACATTGAACACTGAAGCTTTCTTT.

This clonotype was recorded many times. J is TRBJ2-3 and V is TRBV20-1; the D call may be TRBD1 or TRBD2 (5 bases each). Germline loops: CDR1 DFQATT, CDR2 SNEGSKA (reference sequence). This CDR3 has 13 residues. This CDR3 reads CSRGAEGPDTQYF. As DNA, the CDR3 is TGCAGCCGAGGGGCGGAAGGCCCAGATACGCAGTATTTT.

The sample holds many counts of this clonotype. The J gene is TRBJ2-2, the V gene TRBV12-3 or TRBV12-4, with 7 bases matching TRBD2. The trim removed 9 bases at V and 4 bases at J, leaving 11 bases unmatched. This CDR3 region has 15 residues. This CDR3 reads CASHRGGDGTGELFF. Written as DNA, the CDR3 is TGTGCCAGTCATCGGGGAGGGGATGGCACCGGGGAGCTGTTTTTT.

This clonotype has at least ten counts. The V gene is TRBV28, the J gene TRBJ1-1; D might be TRBD1 (6 bases). This CDR3 spans 13 amino acids. Germline V CDR1 and CDR2: MDHEN, SYDVKM. The germline V and J ends were trimmed by 9 bases and 4 bases, with 15 bases remaining between them. This CDR3 is CASITGAPTEAFF. The CDR3 DNA sequence: TGTGCCAGTATCACGGGGGCGCCCACTGAAGCTTTCTTT.

This clonotype turned up a few times. V usage is TRBV10-3 and J usage is TRBJ1-3; 7 bases are a match to TRBD1. CDR1 is ENHRY and CDR2 is SYGVKD in the germline V gene. V was pared by 7 bases and J by 1 base, with 4 bases of the junction left unmatched. The CDR3 runs 14 residues. The CDR3 spells CAINEGQSGNTIYF. The CDR3 DNA reads as TGTGCCATCAACGAGGGACAGTCTGGAAACACCATATATTTT.

This clonotype was seen a few times. This chain links TRBV28 with TRBJ2-1; D unresolved. CDR1 MDHEN and CDR2 SYDVKM come from the germline V gene. The CDR3 is made up of 14 amino acids. The V end lost 5 bases, the J end lost 0 bases, and 8 bases lay between the germline ends. CDR3 DNA: TGTGCCAGCAGTAGAGGAGACTCCTACAATGAGCAGTTCTTC. As protein: CASSRGDSYNEQFF.

Concerning this clonotype itself: Since a much larger clone is just one base distant, this may be a read error. The rearrangement links TRBV7-2 to TRBJ2-1, with 10 bases identical to TRBD2. Losses at the gene ends were 2 bases for V and 5 bases for J; bases not matched to a gene: 3. The CDR3 totals 15 residues. The germline CDR1 and CDR2 sequences are SGHTA and FQGNSA. CDR3 in amino acids: CASSLSGRVDNEQFF. The CDR3 DNA sequence: TGTGCCAGCAGCTTAAGCGGGAGGGTCGACAATGAGCAGTTCTTC.

V gene TRBV29-1 combines with J gene TRBJ1-3; D ambiguous. Germline V lookup: CDR1 SQVTM, CDR2 ANQGSEA. The CDR3 is made up of 16 amino acids. V gave up 7 bases and J gave up 1 base, with 20 bases separating them. CDR3 coding DNA: TGCAGCGCCACGACCCGAAACCGGGCGTCTGGAAACACCATATATTTT. Translating it yields CSATTRNRASGNTIYF.

There are many counts of this clonotype. The rearrangement uses TRBV7-2 and TRBJ2-1, with 7 positions matching TRBD2. The CDR3 covers 15 residues. Trimming removed 4 bases from V and 4 bases from J; junction bases left unmatched: 7. Germline assignment: CDR1 SGHTA and CDR2 FQGNSA. This CDR3 is CASSSVSGSYNEQFF. The CDR3 coding sequence is TGTGCCAGCAGCTCCGTTAGCGGGTCTTACAATGAGCAGTTCTTC.

The chain employs TRBV5-1 and TRBJ1-5; D is unclear. The CDR3 has 16 amino acids. Per the germline V gene, CDR1 is SGHRS and CDR2 is YFSETQ. Deletions cut 0 bases from V and 0 bases from J, with 10 bases between. CDR3: CASSLGSGNSNQPQHF. The CDR3 bases are TGCGCCAGCAGCTTGGGATCGGGGAATAGCAATCAGCCCCAGCATTTT.

This clonotype was seen only a few times. The rearrangement joins TRBV27 to TRBJ2-7; TRBD2 might be the D (5 bases). Germline CDR1 MNHEY, CDR2 SMNVEV (reference sequence). This CDR3 spans 15 amino acids. Trimming removed 1 base at V and 2 bases at J, with 12 bases between. CDR3 in amino acids: CASSLLAGVAYEQYF. The DNA for the CDR3 is TGTGCCAGCAGTTTATTAGCCGGGGTTGCCTACGAGCAGTACTTC.

The chain employs TRBV24-1 and TRBJ2-7, with 9 bases aligning to TRBD2. This CDR3 has 15 amino acids. Germline V gene lookup returns CDR1 KGHDR and CDR2 SFDVKD. V gave up 8 bases and J gave up 2 bases; unmatched junction bases: 9. The CDR3 DNA follows: TGTGCCACCACCCGTGGACTAGCGATTACCTACGAGCAGTACTTC. As protein: CATTRGLAITYEQYF.

This clonotype was picked up a small number of times. The V and J genes are TRBV29-1 and TRBJ1-2, with a weak D call TRBD1 (6 bases). The ends were cut back, 3 bases at V and 8 bases at J, with 13 bases in the middle. The CDR3 consists of 12 residues. CDR1 is SQVTM and CDR2 is ANQGSEA in the germline V gene. The CDR3 sequence is CSVEQGFTGYTF. CDR3 coding DNA: TGCAGCGTTGAGCAGGGGTTCACCGGCTACACCTTC.

This clonotype appeared a few times. The J gene is TRBJ2-7, the V gene TRBV7-8; no reliable D call. CDR3 length: 16 amino acids. Germline CDR1 reads SGHVS; CDR2 reads FQNEAQ. The germline V and J ends were trimmed by 4 bases and 2 bases, with 18 bases remaining between them. Here the CDR3 DNA reads TGTGCCAGCAGCTATCCCAAGGGCGGTACCGCCTACGAGCAGTACTTC. Amino acids: CASSYPKGGTAYEQYF.

The chain carries TRBV5-1 and TRBJ2-5; 15 bases line up with TRBD2. CDR1 SGHRS and CDR2 YFSETQ come from the germline V gene. CDR3 length: 19 amino acids. V shed 4 bases, J shed 2 bases, and the junction held 12 bases outside the gene matches. The CDR3 spells CASSQEEGLAGGPQETQYF. CDR3 bases: TGCGCCAGCAGCCAAGAAGAGGGACTAGCGGGAGGCCCGCAAGAGACCCAGTACTTC.

A few counts support this clonotype. The chain links TRBV6-5 to TRBJ1-3; TRBD1 matches at 7 bases. CDR1 MNHEY and CDR2 SVGAGI come from the germline V gene. The CDR3 is 17 amino acids. V was clipped by 6 bases and J by 0 bases; unmatched bases: 11. DNA of the CDR3: TGTGCCAGCAGATACCGATTCAGGGGGTCCTCTGGAAACACCATATATTTT. Translated: CASRYRFRGSSGNTIYF.

Only a few counts were recorded for this clonotype. The rearrangement uses TRBV7-2 and TRBJ2-2; TRBD2 might be the D (6 bases). This CDR3 has 15 residues. Germline V gene data show CDR1 as SGHTA and CDR2 as FQGNSA. The V and J ends lost 5 bases and 0 bases respectively, with 10 bases between them. The chain's CDR3 is CASSPIAANTGELFF. The CDR3, as DNA: TGTGCCAGCAGCCCCATAGCGGCGAACACCGGGGAGCTGTTTTTT.

This clonotype was detected only a few times. The chain is built from TRBV5-1 and TRBJ2-1, with D unresolved. V was trimmed by 5 bases and J by 1 base, leaving 13 bases between them. CDR1 and CDR2 (germline): SGHRS, YFSETQ. The CDR3 runs 15 residues. The CDR3 DNA follows: TGCGCCAGCAGGAAGGACGGGCTTTCCTACAATGAGCAGTTCTTC. Protein product: CASRKDGLSYNEQFF.

The J gene is TRBJ2-7, the V gene TRBV9; D ambiguous. Germline V lookup: CDR1 SGDLS, CDR2 YYNGEE. Trimming took off 0 bases at V and 1 base at J, with 11 bases between the two ends. This CDR3 has 15 residues. This chain's CDR3 is CASSVAEGLSYEQYF. The DNA for the CDR3 is TGTGCCAGCAGCGTAGCGGAAGGCCTGTCCTACGAGCAGTACTTC.

J is TRBJ1-4 and V is TRBV20-1; TRBD1 matches at 8 bases. V shed 6 bases, J shed 5 bases, and the junction held 5 bases outside the gene matches. The germline CDR1 and CDR2 sequences are DFQATT and SNEGSKA (reference sequence). The CDR3 covers 13 residues. The CDR3 spells CSARTGSNEKLFF. As DNA, the CDR3 is TGCAGTGCCAGGACAGGGAGCAATGAAAAACTGTTTTTT.

This clonotype has a handful of counts. V usage is TRBV20-1 and J usage is TRBJ2-3, with 7 bases identical to TRBD2. After removal of 0 bases from V and 2 bases from J, the junction contained 5 bases not matched to a gene. The CDR3 totals 15 residues. Germline CDR1 reads DFQATT; CDR2 reads SNEGSKA (reference sequence). The CDR3 loop is CSAREGGSPTDTQYF. CDR3 sequence (DNA): TGCAGTGCTAGAGAGGGCGGGAGCCCCACAGATACGCAGTATTTT.

This clonotype occurred a few times. The chain employs TRBV6-2 or TRBV6-3 and TRBJ1-1; TRBD1 is a possible D gene (5 bases). CDR1 is MNHEY, CDR2 SVGEGT, per germline. This CDR3 region has 16 residues. V was cut by 0 bases and J by 4 bases, with 15 bases left in between. The CDR3 reads CASSYSTTGVITEAFF. The CDR3 DNA sequence: TGTGCCAGCAGTTACTCGACCACGGGGGTCATCACTGAAGCTTTCTTT.

This clonotype was seen at least ten times. This chain uses TRBV9 with TRBJ2-1, with D unresolved. The V gene's germline CDR1 is SGDLS and CDR2 YYNGEE. V was cut by 4 bases and J by 9 bases, with 20 bases left in between. The CDR3 has 15 residues. CDR3 DNA: TGTGCCAGCAGCTCTCCACCGGCCGCCCCCGGTGAGCAGTTCTTC. Translated, it gives CASSSPPAAPGEQFF.

This clonotype was found many times. The genes are TRBV5-1 and TRBJ2-5; TRBD2 agrees at 8 bases. Trimming took 5 bases from V and 5 from J; bases not matched to a gene: 11. The CDR3 consists of 15 residues. From germline, CDR1 is SGHRS and CDR2 YFSETQ. The chain's CDR3 is CASRNSGTTRETQYF. The CDR3 DNA follows: TGCGCCAGCAGGAATAGCGGGACCACTCGGGAGACCCAGTACTTC.

This clonotype has more than one count but fewer than ten. This chain connects TRBV7-2 to TRBJ2-4; 10 positions agree with TRBD1. The V segment lost 5 bases and the J segment 8 bases; nucleotides outside the gene matches: 9. This CDR3 is 15 amino acids long. Germline V gene lookup returns CDR1 SGHTA and CDR2 FQGNSA. CDR3 coding DNA: TGTGCCAGCAGCCCCCGGACAGGGGGTTACGACATTCAGTACTTC. It translates to CASSPRTGGYDIQYF.

This clonotype has just a few counts. The chain recombines TRBV6-2 or TRBV6-3 with TRBJ2-3; D uncertain. The V gene lost 2 bases and the J gene lost 4 bases, with 16 bases spanning the gap. Germline lookup yields CDR1 MNHEY and CDR2 SVGEGT. The CDR3 loop spans 16 amino acids. CDR3 amino acids: CASSYAGPLNADTQYF. DNA of the CDR3: TGTGCCAGCAGTTACGCCGGACCCCTTAACGCAGATACGCAGTATTTT.

This chain connects TRBV19 to TRBJ1-5; D gene ambiguous. Trimming removed 1 base from V and 1 base from J, with 5 bases in between. The V gene's germline CDR1 is LNHDA and CDR2 SQIVND (reference sequence). There are 14 residues in the CDR3. The CDR3 sequence is CASSIVGSNQPQHF. The DNA of the CDR3 is TGTGCCAGTAGTATAGTCGGGAGCAATCAGCCCCAGCATTTT.

The table lists this clonotype with a few counts. J is TRBJ2-1 and V is TRBV24-1, with D perhaps matching TRBD2 (5 bases). CDR3 length equals 18 residues. V lost 3 bases to trimming and J lost 4 bases, with 21 bases between them. Germline V gene data show CDR1 as KGHDR and CDR2 as SFDVKD. CDR3 bases: TGTGCCACCAGTGATACGGCACGGGGTGGGAGTAGATACAATGAGCAGTTCTTC. This sequence encodes CATSDTARGGSRYNEQFF.

This clonotype has a handful of counts. The J gene is TRBJ2-7, the V gene TRBV7-9; D uncertain. V lost 1 base, J lost 1 base, and 8 bases lay in between. CDR3 length: 14 amino acids. Germline V lookup: CDR1 SEHNR, CDR2 FQNEAQ (reference sequence). In nucleotides, the CDR3 is TGTGCCAGCAGCTTAGAGGTACGATCCTACGAGCAGTACTTC. Protein sequence: CASSLEVRSYEQYF.